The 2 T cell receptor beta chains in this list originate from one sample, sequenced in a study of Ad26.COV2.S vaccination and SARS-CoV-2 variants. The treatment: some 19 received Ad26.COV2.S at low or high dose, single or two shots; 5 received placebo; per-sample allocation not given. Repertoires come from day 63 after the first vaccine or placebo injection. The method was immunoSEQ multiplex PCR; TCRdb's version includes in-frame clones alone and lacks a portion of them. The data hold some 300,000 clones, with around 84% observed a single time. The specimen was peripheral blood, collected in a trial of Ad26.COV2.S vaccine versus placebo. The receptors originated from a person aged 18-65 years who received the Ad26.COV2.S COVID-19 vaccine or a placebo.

The CDR3 DNA is TGTGCCAGCAGCTTACGGAGCCCCAATGAAAAACTGTTTTTT. Protein sequence: CASSLRSPNEKLFF. The chain couples TRBV5-4 to TRBJ1-4; D gene uncertain. V lost 2 bases and J 5 bases, leaving 10 bases between the germline ends. Germline lookup yields CDR1 SGHNT and CDR2 YYREEE (reference sequence). CDR3 size: 14 residues.

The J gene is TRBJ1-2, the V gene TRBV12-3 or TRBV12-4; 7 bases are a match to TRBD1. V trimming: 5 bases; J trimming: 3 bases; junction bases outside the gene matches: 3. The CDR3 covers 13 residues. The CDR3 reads CASSGGQYYGYTF. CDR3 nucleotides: TGTGCCAGCAGTGGGGGACAGTACTATGGCTACACCTTC.